This T cell receptor (beta chain) was sequenced in a study of CD8 T cells in Susac syndrome. This CDR3 comprises 19 residues. The V and J ends lost 3 bases and 3 bases, in that order; junction bases with no gene match: 11. Germline V gene sequence: CDR1 MGHRA, CDR2 YSYEKL. Control patients had untreated stable or active relapsing-remitting multiple sclerosis by revised McDonald criteria. Random hexamers were used to reverse transcribe the RNA input (about 0.5 to 1 ug). MiXCR, run by TCRdb on the immunoSEQ multiplex PCR reads, gives a single entry per CDR3 protein. This table holds 400,000 to 550,000 distinct CDR3 sequences, approximately 85% found once.

Input material: CD8+ T cells from PBMCs. The gene calls are TRBV4-1 and TRBJ2-2, with 12 bases that match TRBD1. The receptor was isolated from a human donor with multiple sclerosis. CDR3 nucleotide sequence: TGCGCCAGCAGCCACCGGGACAGGGGGCAAGGGAGGTACACCGGGGAGCTGTTTTTT. Translation: CASSHRDRGQGRYTGELFF.